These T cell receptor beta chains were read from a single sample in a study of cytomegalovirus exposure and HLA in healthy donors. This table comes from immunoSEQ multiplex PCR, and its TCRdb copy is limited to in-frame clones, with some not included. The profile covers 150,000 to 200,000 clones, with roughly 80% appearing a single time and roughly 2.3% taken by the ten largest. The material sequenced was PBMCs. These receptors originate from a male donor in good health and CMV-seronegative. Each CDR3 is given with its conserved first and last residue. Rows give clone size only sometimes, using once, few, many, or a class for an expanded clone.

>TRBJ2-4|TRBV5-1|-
CASSLVPGLAKNIQYF
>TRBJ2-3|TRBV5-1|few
CASSLRLAGGHTDTQYF
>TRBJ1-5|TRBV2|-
CASSYRDGGNQPQHF
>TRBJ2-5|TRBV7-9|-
CASSLARLQETQYF
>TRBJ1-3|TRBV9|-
CASSVGGQPGNTIYF
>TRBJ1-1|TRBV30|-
CAWRFYTEAFF
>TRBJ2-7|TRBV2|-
CASSEQGSSFSEQYF
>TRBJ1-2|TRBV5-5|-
CASSPPRGVYYGYTF
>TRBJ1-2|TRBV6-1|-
CASSGQGAFGGYTF
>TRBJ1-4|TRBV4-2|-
CASSQDSAGARKLFF
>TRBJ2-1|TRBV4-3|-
CASSLRTGTSENEQFF
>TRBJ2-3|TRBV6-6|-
CASRTTSGGGTQYF
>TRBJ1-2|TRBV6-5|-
CASRMPGVRGYTF
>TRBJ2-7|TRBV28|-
CASRPGQGPYEQYF
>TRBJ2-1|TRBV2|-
CASSGLAGVSEQFF
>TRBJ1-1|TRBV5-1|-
CASSRVGDTEAFF
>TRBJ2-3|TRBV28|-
CASTRRGPDTQYF
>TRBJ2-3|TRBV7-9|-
CASSLLGQGAWYF
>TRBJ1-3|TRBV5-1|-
CASSLEAKSGENTIYF
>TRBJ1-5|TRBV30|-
CARRSGTGREGYQPQHF
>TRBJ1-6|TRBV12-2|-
CASRLMQAYNSPLHF
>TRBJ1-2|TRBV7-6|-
CASSPGVLRANYGYTF
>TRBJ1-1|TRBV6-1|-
CASNPATGANPEAFF
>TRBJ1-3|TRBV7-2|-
CASSLGSSGNTIYF
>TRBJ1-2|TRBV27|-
CASTNLRVDGTNYGYTF
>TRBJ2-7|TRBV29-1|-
CSVETDHPYEQYF
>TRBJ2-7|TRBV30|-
CAWREAGGPHEQYF
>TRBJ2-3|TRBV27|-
CASRDRTSGPGDTQYF
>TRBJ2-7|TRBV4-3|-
CASSQGDRGLGYEQYF
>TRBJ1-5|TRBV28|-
CASRDRSPGQPQHF
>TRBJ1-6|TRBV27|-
CASSFMNGGRNSPLHF